This T cell receptor beta chain was found in a study of tumor T cells in aggressive B-cell lymphoma. The CDR3 sequence is 15 residues long. CDR1 KGHSH and CDR2 LQKENI come from the germline V gene. Clones were read by immunoSEQ multiplex PCR, and TCRdb kept only the in-frame ones, dropping some. The profile shows roughly 10,000 clones, roughly 85% of them singletons. The clonotype originates from an adult with diffuse large B cell lymphoma. The specimen was tumor tissue. The chain couples TRBV18 to TRBJ2-5, with D possibly matching TRBD1 (5 bases). The end of the DNA aligns better with TRBJ2-7, so the J call may be wrong. This CDR3 reads CASSPGQGTYGEQYF. The DNA for the CDR3 is TGTGCCAGCTCACCAGGGCAGGGTACTTACGGCGAGCAGTACTTC.